This T cell receptor (beta chain) was profiled in a study of cytomegalovirus exposure and HLA in healthy donors. Study-wide findings and caveats: TCR beta chains numbering more than 150 were designated cytomegalovirus-associated.

This CDR3 has 16 amino acids. V shed 0 bases, J shed 0 bases, and the junction held 5 bases outside the gene matches. The germline CDR1 and CDR2 sequences are SNHLY and FYNNEI. Concerning this clone itself: Its antigen is unknown.

In the PCR, 60 Vbeta and 13 Jbeta primers were used. Here immunoSEQ multiplex PCR was the method, and the copy in TCRdb shows in-frame clones only, minus some. This sample has over 95,000 clones, with under 80% found just once. The sample taken for sequencing was PBMCs. This chain connects TRBV2 to TRBJ2-7; 7 bases align to TRBD2. The TCR originated in a woman between 40 and 55 years old in good health and CMV-seropositive. CDR3 nucleotides: TGTGCCAGCAGTGAAGCGGGGGTAGCGGGCTCCTACGAGCAGTACTTC. Protein sequence: CASSEAGVAGSYEQYF.